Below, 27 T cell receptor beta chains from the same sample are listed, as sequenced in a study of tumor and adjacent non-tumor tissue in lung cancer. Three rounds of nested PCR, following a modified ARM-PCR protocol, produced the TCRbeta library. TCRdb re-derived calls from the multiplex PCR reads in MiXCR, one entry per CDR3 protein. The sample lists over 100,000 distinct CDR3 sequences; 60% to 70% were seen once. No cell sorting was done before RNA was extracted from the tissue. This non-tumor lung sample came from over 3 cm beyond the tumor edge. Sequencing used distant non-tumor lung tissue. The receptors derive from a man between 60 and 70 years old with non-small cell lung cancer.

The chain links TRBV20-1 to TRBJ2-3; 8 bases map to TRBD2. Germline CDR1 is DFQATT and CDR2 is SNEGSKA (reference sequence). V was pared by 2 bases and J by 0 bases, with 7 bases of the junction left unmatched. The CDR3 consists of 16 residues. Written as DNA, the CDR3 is TGCAGTGCTAGATATTCTAGCGGGCTAAGCACAGATACGCAGTATTTT. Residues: CSARYSSGLSTDTQYF.

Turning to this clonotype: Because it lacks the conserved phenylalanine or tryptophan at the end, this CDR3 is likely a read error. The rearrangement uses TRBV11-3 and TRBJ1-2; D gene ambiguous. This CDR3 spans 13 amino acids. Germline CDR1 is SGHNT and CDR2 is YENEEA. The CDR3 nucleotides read TGTGTCAGCAGTTTAGCCAGGTTGGATGGCTACACCATC. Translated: CVSSLARLDGYTI.

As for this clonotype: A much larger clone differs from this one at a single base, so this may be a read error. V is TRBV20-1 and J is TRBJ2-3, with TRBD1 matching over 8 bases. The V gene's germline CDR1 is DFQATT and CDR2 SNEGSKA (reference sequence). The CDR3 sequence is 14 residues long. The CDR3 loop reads CGARGMDRADTQYF. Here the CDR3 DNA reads TGCGGTGCTAGAGGGATGGACAGGGCAGATACGCAGTATTTT.

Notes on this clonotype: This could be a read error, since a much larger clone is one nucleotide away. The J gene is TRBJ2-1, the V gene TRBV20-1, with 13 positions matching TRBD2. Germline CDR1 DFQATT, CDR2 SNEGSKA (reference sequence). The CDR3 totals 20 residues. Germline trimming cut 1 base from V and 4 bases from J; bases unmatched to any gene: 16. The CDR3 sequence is CSARAQPGTSGEAWYNEQFF. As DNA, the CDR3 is TGCAGTGCTAGAGCTCAACCCGGGACTAGCGGGGAGGCCTGGTACAATGAGCAGTTCTTC.

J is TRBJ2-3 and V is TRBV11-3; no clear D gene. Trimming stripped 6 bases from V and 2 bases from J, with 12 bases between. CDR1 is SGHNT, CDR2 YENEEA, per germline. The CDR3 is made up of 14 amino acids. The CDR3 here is CASSLVSYTDTQYF. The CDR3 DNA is TGTGCCAGCAGTTTGGTCAGCTACACAGATACGCAGTATTTT.

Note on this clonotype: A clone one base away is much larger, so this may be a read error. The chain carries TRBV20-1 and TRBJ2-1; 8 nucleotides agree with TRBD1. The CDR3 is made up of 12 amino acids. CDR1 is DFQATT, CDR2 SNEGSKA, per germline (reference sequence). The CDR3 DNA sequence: TGCACTGCTAGCCTCAGTTCCAGGGGGCTCTTCTTC. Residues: CTASLSSRGLFF.

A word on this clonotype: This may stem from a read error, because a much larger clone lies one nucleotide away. CDR3: CASSLGSSQGGHELYF. The CDR3 DNA is TGTGCCAGCAGCTTAGGATCATCCCAGGGGGGACACGAGCTGTACTTC. V usage is TRBV7-9 and J usage is TRBJ2-7; D may be TRBD1 (7 bases). Germline-derived CDR1 and CDR2 are SEHNR and FQNEAQ (reference sequence). CDR3 length: 16 residues.

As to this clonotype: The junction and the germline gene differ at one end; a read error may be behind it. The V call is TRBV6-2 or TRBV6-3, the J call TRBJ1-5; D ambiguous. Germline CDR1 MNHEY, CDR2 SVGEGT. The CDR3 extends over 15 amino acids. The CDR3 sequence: CASSYPEGAGQLQHF. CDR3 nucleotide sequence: TGTGCCAGCAGTTACCCGGAGGGCGCGGGTCAGCTCCAGCATTTT.

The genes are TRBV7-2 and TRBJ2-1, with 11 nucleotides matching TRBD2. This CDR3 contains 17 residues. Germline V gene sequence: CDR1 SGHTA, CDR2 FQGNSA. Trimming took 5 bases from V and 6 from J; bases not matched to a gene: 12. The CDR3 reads CASSTRLAGTAGNEQFF. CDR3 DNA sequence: TGTGCCAGCAGCACAAGACTAGCGGGGACAGCTGGCAATGAGCAGTTCTTC.

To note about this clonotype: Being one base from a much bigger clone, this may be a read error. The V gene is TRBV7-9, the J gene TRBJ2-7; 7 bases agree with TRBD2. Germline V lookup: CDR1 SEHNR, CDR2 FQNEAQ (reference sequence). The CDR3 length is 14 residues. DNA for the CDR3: TGTGCCAGCAGCTTAGTCGGTGGGGACTACGAGAAGTACTTC. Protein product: CASSLVGGDYEKYF.

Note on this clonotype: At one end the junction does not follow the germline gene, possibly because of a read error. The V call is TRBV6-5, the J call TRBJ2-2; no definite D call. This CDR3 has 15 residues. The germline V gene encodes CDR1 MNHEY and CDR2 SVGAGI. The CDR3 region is CASSQILDSTVELFF. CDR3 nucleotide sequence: TGTGCCAGCAGTCAGATCTTGGATAGCACCGTGGAGCTGTTTTTT.

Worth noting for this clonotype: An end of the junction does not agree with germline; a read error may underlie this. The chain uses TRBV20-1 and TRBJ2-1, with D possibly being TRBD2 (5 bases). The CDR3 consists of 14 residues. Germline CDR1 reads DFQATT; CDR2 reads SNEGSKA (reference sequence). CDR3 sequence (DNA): TGCAGTGGTAGAGTATTCAGTAGCGACAATGAGCAGTTCTTC. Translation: CSGRVFSSDNEQFF.

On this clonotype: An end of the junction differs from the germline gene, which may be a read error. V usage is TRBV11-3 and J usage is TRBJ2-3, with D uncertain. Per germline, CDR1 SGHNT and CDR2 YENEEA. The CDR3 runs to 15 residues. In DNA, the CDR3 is TGTGCCAACAGCCGGATAACCCGGGCCATAGATACGCAGTATTTT. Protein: CANSRITRAIDTQYF.

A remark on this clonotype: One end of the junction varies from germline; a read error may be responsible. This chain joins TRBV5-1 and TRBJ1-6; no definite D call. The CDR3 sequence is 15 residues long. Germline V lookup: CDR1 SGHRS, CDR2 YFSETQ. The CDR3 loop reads CASSLDRAYNSPPHF. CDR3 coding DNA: TGCGCCAGCAGCTTGGACCGGGCCTATAATTCACCCCCCCACTTT.

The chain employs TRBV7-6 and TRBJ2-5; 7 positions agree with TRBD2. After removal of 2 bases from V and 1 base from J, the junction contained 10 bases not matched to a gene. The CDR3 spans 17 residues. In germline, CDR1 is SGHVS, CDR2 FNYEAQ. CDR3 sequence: CASSLNPAGLGQETQYF. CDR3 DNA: TGTGCCAGCAGCTTAAACCCAGCGGGGTTAGGCCAAGAGACCCAGTACTTC.

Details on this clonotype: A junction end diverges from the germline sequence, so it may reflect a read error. The CDR3 region is CASPGTLTYKQYF. CDR3 bases: TGTGCCAGCCCTGGGACCTTAACCTACAAGCAGTACTTC. This chain joins TRBV6-5 and TRBJ2-7; D possibly matches TRBD1 or TRBD2 (5 bases each). The CDR3 has 13 amino acids. Germline V lookup: CDR1 MNHEY, CDR2 SVGAGI.

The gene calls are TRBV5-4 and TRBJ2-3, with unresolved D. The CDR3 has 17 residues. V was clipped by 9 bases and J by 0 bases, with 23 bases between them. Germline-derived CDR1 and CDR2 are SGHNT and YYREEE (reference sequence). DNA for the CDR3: TGTGCCACAAGCTTTAAACCCTGGGCCACTAGCACAGATACGCAGTATTTT. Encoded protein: CATSFKPWATSTDTQYF.

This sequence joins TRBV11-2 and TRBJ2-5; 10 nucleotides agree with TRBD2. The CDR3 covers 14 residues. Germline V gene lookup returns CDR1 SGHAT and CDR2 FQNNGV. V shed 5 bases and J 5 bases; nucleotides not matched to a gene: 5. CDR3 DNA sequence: TGTGCCAGCAGCCGGAGCGGGAGGGATGAGACCCAGTACTTC. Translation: CASSRSGRDETQYF.

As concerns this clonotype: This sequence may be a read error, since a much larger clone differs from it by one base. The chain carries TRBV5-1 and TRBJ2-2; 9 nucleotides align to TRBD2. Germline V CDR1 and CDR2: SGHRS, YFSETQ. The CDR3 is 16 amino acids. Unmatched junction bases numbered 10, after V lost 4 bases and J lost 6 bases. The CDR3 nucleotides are TGCGCCAGCAGCGGGACTAGCAGGAGAACTGCCGGGGAGCTGTTTTTT. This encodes CASSGTSRRTAGELFF.

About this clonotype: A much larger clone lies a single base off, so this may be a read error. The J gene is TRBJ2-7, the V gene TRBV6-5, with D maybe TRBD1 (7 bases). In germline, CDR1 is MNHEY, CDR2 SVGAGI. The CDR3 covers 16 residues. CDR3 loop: CASSQRRGQFSYERYF. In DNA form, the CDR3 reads TGTGCCAGCAGTCAACGGCGGGGACAGTTCTCCTACGAGCGGTACTTC.

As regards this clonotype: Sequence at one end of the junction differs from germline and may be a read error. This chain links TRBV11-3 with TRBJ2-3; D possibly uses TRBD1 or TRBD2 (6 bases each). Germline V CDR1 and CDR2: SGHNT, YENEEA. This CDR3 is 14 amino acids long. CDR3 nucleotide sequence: TGTGCCAGTAGCTTAGGCGGGGACAAAGATACGCAGTATTTT. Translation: CASSLGGDKDTQYF.

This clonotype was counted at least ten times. Written as DNA, the CDR3 is TGTGCCAGCAGCTTAGGTCCGGGATCTACCCACCCTCGGGGAGATACGCAGTATTTT. It yields the protein CASSLGPGSTHPRGDTQYF. The chain uses TRBV11-3 and TRBJ2-3; D perhaps matches TRBD2 (5 bases). Looked up from germline, CDR1 is SGHNT and CDR2 is YENEEA. The CDR3 runs to 19 residues. Trimming took 1 base from V and 5 from J, leaving 25 bases between them.

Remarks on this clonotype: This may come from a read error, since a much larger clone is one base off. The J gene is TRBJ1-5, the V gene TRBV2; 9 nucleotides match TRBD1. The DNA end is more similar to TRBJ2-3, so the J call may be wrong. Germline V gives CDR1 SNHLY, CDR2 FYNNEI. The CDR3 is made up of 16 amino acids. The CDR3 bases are TGTGCCAGCAGCAAGCTACAGGGGGCGTACGGTCAGCCCCAGTATTTT. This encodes CASSKLQGAYGQPQYF.

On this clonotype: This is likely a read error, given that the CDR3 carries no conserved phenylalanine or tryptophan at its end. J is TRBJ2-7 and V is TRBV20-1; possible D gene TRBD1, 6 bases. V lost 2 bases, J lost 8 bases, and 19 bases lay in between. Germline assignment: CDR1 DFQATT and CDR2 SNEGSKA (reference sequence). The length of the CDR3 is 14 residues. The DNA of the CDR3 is TGCAGTGCTAGATTTGTGCACAGGGACAACAAGCAGTACTCC. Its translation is CSARFVHRDNKQYS.

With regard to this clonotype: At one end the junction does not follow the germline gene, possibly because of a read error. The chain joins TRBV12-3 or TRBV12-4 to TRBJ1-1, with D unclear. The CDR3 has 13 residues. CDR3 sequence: CASSLLVKTEAFF. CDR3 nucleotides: TGTGCCAGTAGTTTACTCGTGAAGACTGAAGCTTTCTTT.

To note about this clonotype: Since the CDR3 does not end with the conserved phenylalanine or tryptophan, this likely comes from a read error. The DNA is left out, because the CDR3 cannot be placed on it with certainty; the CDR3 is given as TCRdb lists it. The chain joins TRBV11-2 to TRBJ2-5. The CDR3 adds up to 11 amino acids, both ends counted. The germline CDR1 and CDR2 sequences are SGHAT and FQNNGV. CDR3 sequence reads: CASSSLETKYL.

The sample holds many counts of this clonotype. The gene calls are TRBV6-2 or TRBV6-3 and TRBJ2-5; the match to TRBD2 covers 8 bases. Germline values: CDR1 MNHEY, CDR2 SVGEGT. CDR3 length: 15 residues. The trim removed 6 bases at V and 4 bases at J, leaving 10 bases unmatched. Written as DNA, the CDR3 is TGTGCCAGCAGCGCCGGGACTAGGAATGGAGAGACCCAGTACTTC. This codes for CASSAGTRNGETQYF.